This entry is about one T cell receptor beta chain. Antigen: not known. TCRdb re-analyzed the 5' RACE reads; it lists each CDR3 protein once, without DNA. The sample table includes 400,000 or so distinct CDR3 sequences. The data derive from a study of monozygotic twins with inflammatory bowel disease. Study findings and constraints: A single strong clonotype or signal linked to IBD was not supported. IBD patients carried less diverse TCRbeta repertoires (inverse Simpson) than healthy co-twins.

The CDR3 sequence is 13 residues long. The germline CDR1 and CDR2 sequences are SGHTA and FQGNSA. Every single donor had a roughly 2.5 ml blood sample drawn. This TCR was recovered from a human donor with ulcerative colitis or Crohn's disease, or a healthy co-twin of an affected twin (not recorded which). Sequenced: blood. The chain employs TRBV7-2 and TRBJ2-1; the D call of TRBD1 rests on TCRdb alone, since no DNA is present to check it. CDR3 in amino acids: CASSKTGINEQFF.